This record looks at one T cell receptor (beta chain) sequence and its context. What antigen it recognizes has not been identified. Nothing much larger sits one base from this clone, and base qualities are not available. This entry is derived from a study of blood T cell repertoires in COVID-19 (TCRdb year 2020). For the wider study: Samples covering the acute and convalescent phases of COVID-19 were provided by collaborators in the United States, Italy and Spain. HLA class I and class II types, where available, came from metadata supplied by the sample provider rather than from assay-based typing. The sample metadata nearly always contained a de-identified subject ID, COVID-19 status, age in years and sex. The samples were drawn from the first 160 participants of the ongoing ImmuneRACE study and from 1,254 subjects provided by 6 global collaborators. Deeply sampled blood TCRbeta repertoires from subjects exposed to, actively infected with, or recovered from COVID-19 were included in the dataset. The repertoires were released in a freely available public database intended as a resource for research on the immune response to SARS-CoV-2. The material from the prospective study consisted of cDNA or gDNA derived from T cells, B-cell-depleted T cells, or PBMCs. Broad study findings and their caveats: The quantity of clinical and demographic metadata differed by source and by participant and was supplied without curation.

The CDR3 numbers 13 residues from cysteine through phenylalanine. CDR3 DNA is the only sequence kept; it has 39 bases, read in frame from the first base. V has 5 bases trimmed and J has 8 bases trimmed; junction bases matching no gene number 7. From a lookup of the germline V gene, CDR1 and CDR2 are SGHTA and FQGNSA. Collaborating institutions collected whole blood in K2EDTA tubes following their own protocols. For TCRbeta analysis, collaborators shipped samples in one of three forms: frozen whole blood, isolated PBMCs, or DNA extracted from either of those sample types. TCRbeta CDR3 regions were amplified from genomic DNA using the immunoSEQ Assay, a bias-controlled multiplex PCR. The study's processing was this. Nucleated cell counts per sample were estimated from amplification of reference gene primers within the assay. Sequence reads were collapsed and filtered to measure the absolute abundance of every unique TCRbeta CDR3 rearrangement. For each sample, productive Simpson clonality was calculated as the square root of Simpson's diversity index across productive rearrangements. TCRdb re-hosts the immuneACCESS table, in-frame sequences only. Its copies lack some clones; in the studies checked, an unresolved V gene accounts for under half of them, and the cause for the rest is not known. V, J and clone size reflect that table, while D and trimming were determined from the DNA. This sample holds about 43,000 clones; roughly nine tenths were observed only once. The ten largest clones add up to around 10% of the sample.

The origin of this receptor is a woman older than 75 with active COVID-19. The specimen sequenced was peripheral blood. This chain is built from TRBV7-2 and TRBJ1-2; the junction holds 8 bases that match TRBD1. Here the CDR3 is given as CASSPQGAQGYTF. The DNA reads as follows: TGTGCCAGCAGCCCCCAGGGGGCGCAGGGCTACACCTTC.